This TCR beta chain was captured by sequencing in a study of cytomegalovirus exposure and HLA in healthy donors. The PCR had 60 Vbeta and 13 Jbeta primers. Method: immunoSEQ multiplex PCR; TCRdb's copy keeps in-frame clones and lacks some. The sample includes 150,000 to 200,000 clones, around four fifths of them seen just once. This CDR3 region has 14 residues. The V end lost 3 bases, the J end lost 2 bases, and 9 bases lay between the germline ends. Germline V gene data show CDR1 as SGHRS and CDR2 as YFSETQ. This clone was recorded a few times. Other nucleotide sequences in the sample specify the same CDR3.

The V gene is TRBV5-1, the J gene TRBJ2-1; tentative D call: TRBD2 (6 bases). This receptor was obtained from a man between 18 and 29 years old in good health and CMV-seropositive. Sequencing used PBMCs. The CDR3 sequence: CASSWGGTYNEQFF. Written as DNA, the CDR3 is TGCGCCAGCAGCTGGGGCGGGACCTACAATGAGCAGTTCTTC.